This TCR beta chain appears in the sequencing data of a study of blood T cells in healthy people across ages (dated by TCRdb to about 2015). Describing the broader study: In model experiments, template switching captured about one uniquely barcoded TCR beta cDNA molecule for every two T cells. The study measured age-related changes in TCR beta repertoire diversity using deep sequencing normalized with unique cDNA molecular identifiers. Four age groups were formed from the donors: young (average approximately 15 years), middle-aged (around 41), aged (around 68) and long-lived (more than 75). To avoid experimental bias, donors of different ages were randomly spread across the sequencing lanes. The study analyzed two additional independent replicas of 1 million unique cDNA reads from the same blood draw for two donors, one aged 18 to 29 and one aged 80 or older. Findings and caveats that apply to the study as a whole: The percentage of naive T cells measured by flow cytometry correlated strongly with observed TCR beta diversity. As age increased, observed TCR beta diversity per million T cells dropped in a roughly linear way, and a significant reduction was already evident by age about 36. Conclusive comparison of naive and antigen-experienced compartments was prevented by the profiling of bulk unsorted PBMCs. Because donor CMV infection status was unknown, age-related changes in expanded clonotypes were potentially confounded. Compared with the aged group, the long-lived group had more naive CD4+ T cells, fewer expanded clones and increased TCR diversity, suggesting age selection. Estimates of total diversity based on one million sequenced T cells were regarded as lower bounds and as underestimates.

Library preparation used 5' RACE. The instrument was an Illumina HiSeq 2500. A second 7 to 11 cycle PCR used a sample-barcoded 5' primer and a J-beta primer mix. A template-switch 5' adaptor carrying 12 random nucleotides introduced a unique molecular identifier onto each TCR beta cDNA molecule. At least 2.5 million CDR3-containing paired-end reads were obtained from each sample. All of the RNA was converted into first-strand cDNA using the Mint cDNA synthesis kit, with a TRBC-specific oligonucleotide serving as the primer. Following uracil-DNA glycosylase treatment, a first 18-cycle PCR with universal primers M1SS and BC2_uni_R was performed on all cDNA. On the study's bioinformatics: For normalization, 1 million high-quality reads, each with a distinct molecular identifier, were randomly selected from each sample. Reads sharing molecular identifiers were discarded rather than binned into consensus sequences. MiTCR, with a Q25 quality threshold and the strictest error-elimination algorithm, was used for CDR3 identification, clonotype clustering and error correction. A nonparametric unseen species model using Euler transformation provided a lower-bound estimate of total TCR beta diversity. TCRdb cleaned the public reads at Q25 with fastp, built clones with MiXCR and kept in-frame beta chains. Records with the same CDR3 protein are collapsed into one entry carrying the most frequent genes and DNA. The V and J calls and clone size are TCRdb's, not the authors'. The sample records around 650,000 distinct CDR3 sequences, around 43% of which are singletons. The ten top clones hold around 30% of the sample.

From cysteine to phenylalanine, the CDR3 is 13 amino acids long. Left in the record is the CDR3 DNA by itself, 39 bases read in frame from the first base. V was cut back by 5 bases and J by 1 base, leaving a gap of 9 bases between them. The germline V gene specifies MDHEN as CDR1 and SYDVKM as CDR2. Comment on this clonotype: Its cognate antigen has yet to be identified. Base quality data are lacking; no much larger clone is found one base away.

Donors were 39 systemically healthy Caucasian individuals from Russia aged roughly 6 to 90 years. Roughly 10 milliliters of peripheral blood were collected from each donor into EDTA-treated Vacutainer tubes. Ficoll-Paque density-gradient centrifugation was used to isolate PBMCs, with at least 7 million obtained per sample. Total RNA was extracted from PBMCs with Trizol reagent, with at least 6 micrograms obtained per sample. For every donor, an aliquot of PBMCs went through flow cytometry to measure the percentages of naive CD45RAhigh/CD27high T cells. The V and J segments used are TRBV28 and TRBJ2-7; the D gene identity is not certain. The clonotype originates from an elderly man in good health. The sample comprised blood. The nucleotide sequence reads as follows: TGTGCCAGCAGTCTGCCAACTTCCTACGAGCAGTACTTC. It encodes CASSLPTSYEQYF.